These 30 T cell receptor beta chains originate from one sample sequenced in a study of breast tumors, draining lymph nodes, adjacent tissues. TCRdb re-called the multiplex PCR reads through MiXCR, storing one row per CDR3 protein. This table holds approximately 280,000 distinct CDR3 sequences, 30% to 35% found once. Samples came from axillary lymph nodes draining the breast cancer. Sequencing was performed on axillary lymph node tissue. These TCRs come from a female donor with breast cancer. Some clones in this sample may be carry-over from other donors' samples.

As concerns this clonotype: A much larger clone lies one base from this, so it may be a read error. The genes are TRBV12-3 or TRBV12-4 and TRBJ2-1; D gene ambiguous. CDR3 length: 14 residues. The CDR3 protein is CASSLPIHRAEKCF. CDR3 DNA: TGTGCCAGCAGTTTGCCGATCCACCGGGCGGAGAAGTGCTTC.

This clonotype was seen many times. J is TRBJ2-3 and V is TRBV20-1; D remains ambiguous. Germline V CDR1 and CDR2: DFQATT, SNEGSKA (reference sequence). Trimming stripped 3 bases from V and 0 bases from J, with 16 bases between. This CDR3 comprises 16 residues. The CDR3 region is CSASLRVSASTDTQYF. The DNA of the CDR3 is TGCAGTGCTAGCCTCCGGGTATCTGCTAGCACAGATACGCAGTATTTT.

This clonotype has at least ten counts. The V call is TRBV5-1, the J call TRBJ2-5; D uncertain. The CDR3 extends over 16 amino acids. The V gene lost 4 bases and the J gene lost 5 bases, with 21 bases spanning the gap. Germline CDR1 SGHRS, CDR2 YFSETQ. The CDR3 here is CASSRGTVVSRETQYF. As DNA, the CDR3 is TGCGCCAGCAGCCGAGGAACCGTGGTATCGAGGGAGACCCAGTACTTC.

The rearrangement links TRBV27 to TRBJ2-7, with 11 bases identical to TRBD1. The CDR3 is 16 residues long. V gave up 8 bases and J gave up 3 bases; unmatched junction bases: 12. Germline loops: CDR1 MNHEY, CDR2 SMNVEV (reference sequence). For the CDR3, the DNA is TGTGCCAGCCAACGGACAGGGGGCTGGGGTCACTACGAGCAGTACTTC. As protein: CASQRTGGWGHYEQYF.

This clonotype was observed at least ten times. The V call is TRBV19, the J call TRBJ1-5; no clear D. The V end was cut by 3 bases, the J end by 4 bases, with 16 bases between. CDR3 length: 16 residues. Germline V gene data show CDR1 as LNHDA and CDR2 as SQIVND (reference sequence). The CDR3 loop is CASSIVQVRGNQPQHF. The CDR3 DNA follows: TGTGCCAGTAGTATCGTTCAGGTACGGGGAAATCAGCCCCAGCATTTT.

Ten or more counts support this clonotype. This chain uses TRBV15 with TRBJ2-6; D may be TRBD1 (6 bases). Per the germline V gene, CDR1 is LNHNV and CDR2 is YYDKDF (reference sequence). The V and J ends lost 2 bases and 0 bases respectively, with 14 bases between them. CDR3 length equals 18 residues. In nucleotides, the CDR3 is TGTGCCACCAGCAGAAACTTGCAGGGGATCTCTGGGGCCAACGTCCTGACTTTC. The encoded protein is CATSRNLQGISGANVLTF.

As concerns this clonotype: Germline is not matched at one junction end, which may reflect a read error. The V call is TRBV7-9, the J call TRBJ1-4; a weak D match, TRBD1 (5 bases). The CDR3 is 13 amino acids. Germline CDR1 is SEHNR and CDR2 is FQNEAQ (reference sequence). CDR3 sequence reads: CVSSCYGAEKLFF. The CDR3 nucleotides are TGTGTCAGCAGCTGCTACGGGGCTGAAAAACTGTTTTTT. Complete variable domain (other parts from reference TRBV7-9 and TRBJ1-4): DTGVSQNPRHKITKRGQNVTFRCDPISEHNRLYWYRQTLGQGPEFLTYFQNEAQLEKSRLLSDRFSAERPKGSFSTLEIQRTEQGDSAMYLCVSSCYGAEKLFFGSGTQLSVL.

This clonotype has a handful of counts. The J gene is TRBJ2-1, the V gene TRBV15; 11 nucleotides agree with TRBD2. The V and J ends lost 11 bases and 5 bases, in that order; junction bases with no gene match: 20. The V gene's germline CDR1 is LNHNV and CDR2 YYDKDF (reference sequence). CDR3 length: 18 residues. CDR3 coding DNA: TGTGCCTGGTCCAGCGACAGTCTAGCGGGAGGAGGCGACAATGAGCAGTTCTTC. It encodes CAWSSDSLAGGGDNEQFF.

Details on this clonotype: At one end, the junction sequence differs from germline, possibly due to a read error. V usage is TRBV6-5 and J usage is TRBJ2-5; D is possibly TRBD2 (7 bases). Germline assignment: CDR1 MNHEY and CDR2 SVGAGI. The CDR3 has 15 amino acids. The CDR3 DNA is TGTGCCAGCAGTCACTCTAGGGGGGGCGGAGAGACCCAGTACTTC. Protein sequence: CASSHSRGGGETQYF.

The chain is built from TRBV12-3 or TRBV12-4 and TRBJ2-2; weak D call: TRBD1 (6 bases). The CDR3 runs to 18 residues. The germline V and J ends were trimmed by 2 bases and 5 bases, with 21 bases remaining between them. As DNA, the CDR3 is TGTGCCAGCAGTTTATATAAGGGGTTGGGGACAACAACCGGGGAGCTGTTTTTT. Translation gives CASSLYKGLGTTTGELFF.

This clonotype has a handful of counts. V and J are TRBV27 and TRBJ2-1, with 8 bases matching TRBD2. V shed 3 bases, J shed 4 bases, and the junction held 8 bases outside the gene matches. Germline V gene data show CDR1 as MNHEY and CDR2 as SMNVEV (reference sequence). The CDR3 is 16 residues long. CDR3 residues: CASSFMGREDYNEQFF. The CDR3 nucleotides are TGTGCCAGCAGTTTTATGGGGCGGGAGGATTACAATGAGCAGTTCTTC.

Notes on this clonotype: A read error may explain this, as a much larger clone is one base away. J is TRBJ2-5 and V is TRBV7-3; weak D call: TRBD2 (6 bases). This CDR3 is 16 amino acids long. Germline V gives CDR1 SGHTA, CDR2 FQGTGA. V shed 2 bases and J shed 9 bases, with 22 bases lying between them. CDR3 residues: CASSLVGREAREAQYF. CDR3 nucleotides: TGTGCCAGCAGCTTAGTGGGCCGGGAAGCTAGGGAGGCCCAGTACTTC.

This clonotype was detected only a few times. The chain couples TRBV6-1 to TRBJ1-5, with D uncertain. Trimming left V 8 bases short and J 7 bases short, with 12 bases between. Germline CDR1 is MNHNS and CDR2 is SASEGT. The CDR3 consists of 12 residues. The CDR3 nucleotides read TGTGCCAGCTTAAAGTACGGGCAGCCCCAGCATTTT. Amino acid sequence: CASLKYGQPQHF.

This clonotype was counted ten times or more. This sequence joins TRBV5-1 and TRBJ2-6; D is ambiguous. Trimming removed 1 base from V and 1 base from J, with 12 bases in between. Looked up from germline, CDR1 is SGHRS and CDR2 is YFSETQ. The CDR3 extends over 17 amino acids. The CDR3 spells CASSLFGSESGANVLTF. CDR3 nucleotide sequence: TGCGCCAGCAGCTTGTTTGGCTCTGAGTCTGGGGCCAACGTCCTGACTTTC. Using reference TRBV5-1 and TRBJ2-6 for the parts outside the CDR3, the full variable domain is KAGVTQTPRYLIKTRGQQVTLSCSPISGHRSVSWYQQTPGQGLQFLFEYFSETQRNKGNFPGRFSGRQFSNSRSEMNVSTLELGDSALYLCASSLFGSESGANVLTFGAGSRLTVL.

The chain employs TRBV7-9 and TRBJ2-3, with 12 nucleotides matching TRBD2. Germline loops: CDR1 SEHNR, CDR2 FQNEAQ (reference sequence). V shed 5 bases and J 2 bases; nucleotides not matched to a gene: 11. The CDR3 length is 18 residues. This CDR3 reads CASSSPTRTSGTTDTQYF. The CDR3, as DNA: TGTGCCAGCAGCAGCCCTACTCGGACTAGCGGGACCACAGATACGCAGTATTTT.

This clonotype was seen many times. The J gene is TRBJ1-6, the V gene TRBV27; D unclear. Germline V gene data show CDR1 as MNHEY and CDR2 as SMNVEV (reference sequence). The CDR3 runs to 12 residues. V lost 7 bases and J 7 bases, leaving 8 bases between the germline ends. CDR3 sequence reads: CASKLGNSPLHF. In DNA form, the CDR3 reads TGTGCCAGCAAACTCGGCAATTCACCCCTCCACTTT.

Many counts were recorded for this clonotype. The chain is built from TRBV4-1 and TRBJ2-5; D is ambiguous. The CDR3 sequence is 16 residues long. V was clipped by 3 bases and J by 5 bases, with 19 bases between them. CDR1 MGHRA and CDR2 YSYEKL come from the germline V gene. CDR3 loop: CASSQENLGFKETQYF. The CDR3, as DNA: TGCGCCAGCAGCCAGGAGAACTTAGGGTTTAAGGAGACCCAGTACTTC.

Details on this clonotype: A read error may explain this, as a much larger clone is one base away. This chain joins TRBV12-5 and TRBJ2-1, with TRBD2 identical over 12 bases. The CDR3 covers 16 residues. Germline assignment: CDR1 LGHNT and CDR2 FRNRAP. The CDR3 nucleotides read TGTGCCAGCAGTGGACTAGCGGGAAGCTCCTACAGTGAGCAGTTCTTC. This codes for CASSGLAGSSYSEQFF.

At least ten counts were recorded for this clonotype. DNA of the CDR3: TGTGCCAGCAGCCCGAGGACCTTCGGGGGGGAGCTGTTTTTT. It encodes CASSPRTFGGELFF. The genes are TRBV5-6 and TRBJ2-2; D unclear. The CDR3 has 14 residues. The germline V gene has CDR1 SGHDT and CDR2 YYEEEE. V was clipped by 4 bases and J by 8 bases, with 15 bases between them.

To note about this clonotype: Its ends do not fully match the called genes, so a read error is possible. CDR3 nucleotides: TGTGCCAACAGTAGACCCTACAATGAGCAGTTCTTC. Its protein product is CANSRPYNEQFF. This chain joins TRBV10-3 and TRBJ2-1; D not certain. Germline loops: CDR1 ENHRY, CDR2 SYGVKD. The CDR3 contains 12 residues.

This clonotype was recorded at least ten times. This chain links TRBV25-1 with TRBJ2-4; unclear D gene. V shed 1 base and J shed 0 bases, with 7 bases lying between them. From germline, CDR1 is MGHDK and CDR2 SYGVNS. This CDR3 comprises 15 residues. The CDR3 nucleotides are TGTGCCAGCAGTGAATCCAAGTTAGCCAAAAACATTCAGTACTTC. The encoded protein is CASSESKLAKNIQYF.

The rearrangement uses TRBV7-9 and TRBJ1-4; 7 bases are a match to TRBD1. Germline lookup yields CDR1 SEHNR and CDR2 FQNEAQ (reference sequence). The CDR3 has 15 residues. V lost 1 base to trimming and J lost 8 bases; unmatched junction nucleotides: 7. The CDR3 is CASSLDRGRWEKLFF. DNA for the CDR3: TGTGCCAGCAGCTTAGATAGGGGGCGATGGGAAAAACTGTTTTTT.

A few counts support this clonotype. The chain is built from TRBV28 and TRBJ1-2; TRBD1 aligns across 11 bases. J gave up 7 bases and V 4 bases, and 2 bases lay outside the gene matches. This CDR3 comprises 13 residues. Germline assignment: CDR1 MDHEN and CDR2 SYDVKM. The CDR3 DNA sequence: TGTGCCAGCAGTTCCGGACAGGGGGCTGGCTACACCTTC. It specifies CASSSGQGAGYTF.

Many counts were recorded for this clonotype. The rearrangement joins TRBV7-9 to TRBJ2-7, with D possibly matching TRBD1 (5 bases). The CDR3 loop spans 13 amino acids. V was trimmed by 2 bases and J by 3 bases, leaving 8 bases between them. Germline V gives CDR1 SEHNR, CDR2 FQNEAQ (reference sequence). The CDR3 bases are TGTGCCAGCAGCTTACAGGGTTACTACGAGCAGTACTTC. This gives the protein CASSLQGYYEQYF.

To note about this clonotype: Compared with germline, one end of the junction differs, possibly owing to a read error. This rearrangement joins TRBV7-2 to TRBJ2-2; TRBD2 matches 12 bases. Germline lookup yields CDR1 SGHTA and CDR2 FQGNSA. The CDR3 sequence is 14 residues long. The CDR3 sequence: CAGSMGLAGGELFF. Written as DNA, the CDR3 is TGTGCCGGCAGCATGGGACTAGCGGGCGGGGAGCTGTTTTTT.

For this clonotype: Since a much larger clone is just one base distant, this may be a read error. The chain recombines TRBV5-5 with TRBJ2-5; D unclear. Germline CDR1 is SGHKS and CDR2 is YYEKEE (reference sequence). CDR3 size: 14 residues. Trimming took 5 bases from V and 2 from J, leaving 13 bases between them. The CDR3 nucleotides read TGTGCCAGCAGACGAGTTGTCGCTCAAGAGACCCAGTACTTC. It codes for CASRRVVAQETQYF.

This clonotype was seen repeatedly, ten times or more. The chain carries TRBV2 and TRBJ2-7; 9 bases are a match to TRBD1. J was trimmed by 7 bases and V by 6 bases; bases with no gene match: 10. This CDR3 contains 14 residues. In germline, CDR1 is SNHLY, CDR2 FYNNEI. The CDR3 reads CASRRDRGRGEQYF. CDR3 DNA sequence: TGTGCCAGCAGACGCGACAGGGGGAGAGGAGAGCAGTACTTC.

This clonotype was picked up many times. The J gene is TRBJ2-1, the V gene TRBV20-1, with 11 bases fitting TRBD2. Losses at the gene ends were 0 bases for V and 0 bases for J; bases not matched to a gene: 1. The germline CDR1 and CDR2 sequences are DFQATT and SNEGSKA (reference sequence). The CDR3 is 16 amino acids. The CDR3 loop is CSARDTSGGSYNEQFF. The CDR3 DNA reads TGCAGTGCTAGAGATACTAGCGGGGGCTCCTACAATGAGCAGTTCTTC.

This sequence joins TRBV30 and TRBJ2-7, with D possibly TRBD2 on 6 matching bases. Germline-derived CDR1 and CDR2 are GTSNPN and SVGIG (reference sequence). V was trimmed by 2 bases and J by 3 bases, leaving 14 bases between them. This CDR3 has 14 residues. The CDR3 nucleotides read TGTGCCTGGAGTACCGGGGGTCCAAGCTACGAGCAGTACTTC. The encoded protein is CAWSTGGPSYEQYF.

This clonotype was detected ten times or more. V is TRBV9 and J is TRBJ2-3; D is perhaps TRBD1 or TRBD2 (6 bases each). Trimming took off 2 bases at V and 4 bases at J, with 14 bases between the two ends. There are 15 residues in the CDR3. CDR1 is SGDLS, CDR2 YYNGEE, per germline. CDR3: CASSVAGEVADTQYF. The DNA for the CDR3 is TGTGCCAGCAGCGTGGCAGGGGAGGTGGCAGATACGCAGTATTTT. Using reference TRBV9 and TRBJ2-3 for the parts outside the CDR3, the full variable domain is DSGVTQTPKHLITATGQRVTLRCSPRSGDLSVYWYQQSLDQGLQFLIQYYNGEERAKGNILERFSAQQFPDLHSELNLSSLELGDSALYFCASSVAGEVADTQYFGPGTRLTVL.